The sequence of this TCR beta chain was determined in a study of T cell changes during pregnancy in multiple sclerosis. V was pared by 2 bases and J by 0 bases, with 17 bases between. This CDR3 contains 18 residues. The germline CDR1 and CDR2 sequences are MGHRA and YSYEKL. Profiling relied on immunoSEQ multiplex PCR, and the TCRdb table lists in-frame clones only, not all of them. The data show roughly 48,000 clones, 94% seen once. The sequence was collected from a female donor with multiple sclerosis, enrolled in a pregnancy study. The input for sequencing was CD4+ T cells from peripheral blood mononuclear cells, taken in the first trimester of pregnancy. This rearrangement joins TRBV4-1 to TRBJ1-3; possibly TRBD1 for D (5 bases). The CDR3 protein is CASSQPGNELLSGNTIYF. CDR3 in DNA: TGCGCCAGCAGCCAACCAGGGAACGAACTACTCTCTGGAAACACCATATATTTT.